The rows below give T cell receptor beta chains drawn from one sample of a study of vaccination and CD4 T cells after COVID-19. Which antigens these TCRs recognize remains unknown. Via MiXCR, TCRdb re-called the PCR reads, giving one row per CDR3 protein. The repertoire holds about 17,000 distinct CDR3 sequences, with about 55% as singletons. Sequenced material: CD4+ T cells from blood, cultured in vitro. Receptors were obtained from a human donor who had recovered from COVID-19. Both conserved end residues are part of each CDR3. Each record gives: clone size, J gene, V gene, D gene, CDR3 protein, CDR3 DNA. The D gene is left open where the match is weak. The size of a clone is reported for some rows only, either as once, few or many, or as a class for expanded clones.

.	TRBJ1-5	TRBV10-2	.	CASWGVGEPQHF	TGCGCCAGCTGGGGAGTGGGGGAGCCCCAGCATTTT
few	TRBJ1-2	TRBV28	.	CASNAHNYGYTF	TGTGCCAGCAATGCCCACAACTATGGCTACACCTTC
.	TRBJ2-2	TRBV11-2	TRBD2	CASRGGRNANTGELFF	TGTGCCAGCCGGGGGGGGCGGAACGCGAACACCGGGGAGCTGTTTTTT
.	TRBJ2-3	TRBV7-9	TRBD1	CASSSGEGQSTDTQYF	TGTGCCAGCAGCTCCGGAGAGGGACAGAGCACAGATACGCAGTATTTT
.	TRBJ1-3	TRBV7-8	.	CPQGNTIYF	TGCCCCCAAGGAAACACCATATATTTT
.	TRBJ2-7	TRBV21-1	.	CASSNTDPSSYEQYF	TGTGCCAGCAGCAACACAGACCCGAGCTCCTACGAGCAGTACTTC
.	TRBJ1-6	TRBV7-8	TRBD1	CASTPSDRGQSPLHF	TGTGCCAGCACCCCCTCGGACAGGGGGCAATCACCCCTCCACTTT
.	TRBJ1-5	TRBV29-1	.	CSVDSGGNQPQHF	TGCAGCGTTGATTCGGGGGGTAATCAGCCCCAGCATTTT
.	TRBJ2-7	TRBV27	TRBD2	CASSPRTSGKDEQYF	TGTGCCAGCAGTCCCCGGACTAGCGGAAAAGACGAGCAGTACTTC
.	TRBJ1-2	TRBV7-9	TRBD1	CASSLSEQGVGYTF	TGTGCCAGCAGCTTATCCGAACAGGGGGTTGGCTACACCTTC
few	TRBJ2-1	TRBV6-5	TRBD2	CASSYNPGLAAPSSYNEQFF	TGTGCCAGCAGTTACAATCCGGGACTAGCGGCCCCCAGCTCCTACAATGAGCAGTTCTTC
.	TRBJ1-1	TRBV2	.	CASRVRGLNTEAFF	TGTGCCAGCAGGGTCAGGGGACTGAACACTGAAGCTTTCTTT
.	TRBJ2-4	TRBV7-2	.	CASSLRAGADKNIQYF	TGTGCCAGCAGCTTAAGGGCTGGGGCCGACAAAAACATTCAGTACTTC
.	TRBJ2-5	TRBV30	TRBD1	CAWRVTGGGETQYF	TGTGCCTGGAGGGTGACAGGGGGAGGGGAGACCCAGTACTTC
.	TRBJ2-7	TRBV30	.	CAWSSTVYEQYF	TGTGCCTGGAGTTCCACGGTTTACGAGCAGTACTTC
few	TRBJ1-2	TRBV6-5	TRBD1	CASSYSQGLGYGYTF	TGTGCCAGCAGTTACTCACAGGGGTTGGGCTATGGCTACACCTTC
.	TRBJ1-2	TRBV20-1	.	CSAWNNYGYTF	TGCAGTGCTTGGAACAACTATGGCTACACCTTC
.	TRBJ2-2	TRBV7-8	.	CASKREWFGELFF	TGTGCCAGCAAGAGGGAGTGGTTCGGGGAGCTGTTTTTT
.	TRBJ2-6	TRBV20-1	TRBD1	CSAIRGQGPSGANVLTF	TGCAGTGCTATACGGGGACAGGGGCCATCTGGGGCCAACGTCCTGACTTTC
.	TRBJ1-4	TRBV30	.	CAWSPGEKLFF	TGTGCCTGGAGCCCGGGCGAAAAACTGTTTTTT
.	TRBJ2-5	TRBV2	.	CASSTSLKVETQYF	TGTGCCAGCAGTACTAGTCTAAAAGTGGAGACCCAGTACTTC
.	TRBJ1-6	TRBV6-1	TRBD1	CASVETGKSPLHF	TGTGCCAGCGTGGAGACAGGGAAATCACCCCTCCACTTT
few	TRBJ1-5	TRBV7-2	.	CASTPGRDQPQHF	TGTGCCAGCACCCCCGGCAGGGATCAGCCCCAGCATTTT
.	TRBJ1-3	TRBV7-9	.	CASSFGEGNTIYF	TGTGCCAGCAGCTTCGGGGAGGGAAACACCATATATTTT
.	TRBJ2-1	TRBV27	TRBD2	CASSGWTSGRGSYNEQFF	TGTGCCAGCAGTGGTTGGACTAGCGGGAGGGGCTCCTACAATGAGCAGTTCTTC
.	TRBJ2-2	TRBV4-1	TRBD1	CASSQRQGGTGELFF	TGCGCCAGCAGCCAAAGACAGGGGGGAACCGGGGAGCTGTTTTTT
.	TRBJ1-4	TRBV18	TRBD1	CASSPQQGEEKLFF	TGTGCCAGCTCACCACAACAGGGGGAGGAAAAACTGTTTTTT